This T cell receptor beta chain was observed in a study of control samples from healthy donors and cancer patients. Sequenced by immunoSEQ multiplex PCR; TCRdb stores in-frame clones only, minus some. The sample records more than 95,000 clones, around 91% being singletons. This CDR3 has 15 residues. Trimming pared 5 bases from V and 6 bases from J, leaving 19 bases between. The germline V gene encodes CDR1 PRHDT and CDR2 FYEKMQ (reference sequence). This clonotype originated in a woman in her fifties or sixties with colorectal cancer. The sample consisted of PBMCs. The chain employs TRBV13 and TRBJ1-2; no definite D call. The CDR3 DNA follows: TGTGCCAGCAGCCAGTATGACGAACCCCTTGATGGCTACACCTTC. Translating gives CASSQYDEPLDGYTF.